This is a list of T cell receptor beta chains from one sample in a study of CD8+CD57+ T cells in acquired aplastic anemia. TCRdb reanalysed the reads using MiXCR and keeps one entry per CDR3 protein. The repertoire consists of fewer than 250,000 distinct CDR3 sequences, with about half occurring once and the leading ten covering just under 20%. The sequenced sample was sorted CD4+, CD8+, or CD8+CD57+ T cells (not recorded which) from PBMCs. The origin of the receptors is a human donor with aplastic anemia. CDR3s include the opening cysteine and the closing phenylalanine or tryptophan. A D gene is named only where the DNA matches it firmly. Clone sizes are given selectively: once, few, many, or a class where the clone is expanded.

CASRSIRGHFSNEQFF	TGTGCCAGCAGAAGCATCAGGGGGCATTTCAGCAATGAGCAGTTCTTC	.	TRBV7-2	TRBJ2-1	TRBD1
CASSQDQGIKGYGYTF	TGTGCCAGCAGCCAAGATCAAGGGATTAAGGGCTATGGCTACACCTTC	.	TRBV3-1	TRBJ1-2	.
CASSSAGDTFNEKLFF	TGTGCCAGCAGTTCGGCAGGGGACACCTTTAATGAAAAACTGTTTTTT	.	TRBV6-5	TRBJ1-4	.
CSNSLGQTIADTQYF	TGTTCCAACAGCTTGGGACAGACTATCGCAGATACGCAGTATTTT	.	TRBV5-6	TRBJ2-3	TRBD1
CASSSGGPFEQFF	TGCGCCAGCAGTTCGGGGGGGCCGTTTGAGCAGTTCTTC	.	TRBV4-1	TRBJ2-1	TRBD2
CSAAGRAIEQYF	TGCAGTGCCGCCGGCAGGGCCATCGAGCAGTACTTC	.	TRBV20-1	TRBJ2-7	.
CAISALGESYNEQFF	TGTGCCATCAGCGCATTGGGAGAGTCCTACAATGAGCAGTTCTTC	many	TRBV10-3	TRBJ2-1	.
CSAREAAPYEQYF	TGCAGTGCTAGAGAGGCAGCCCCCTACGAGCAGTACTTC	.	TRBV20-1	TRBJ2-7	.
CASSIRGSGGGYNEQFF	TGTGCCAGTAGTATTAGGGGGTCAGGCGGGGGTTACAATGAGCAGTTCTTC	many	TRBV19	TRBJ2-1	.
CASRGSPHSPGELFF	TGTGCCAGTAGAGGCAGTCCCCATTCCCCCGGGGAGCTGTTTTTT	.	TRBV19	TRBJ2-2	.
CASSVSGQRENYGYTF	TGTGCCAGCAGCGTGTCGGGACAGAGGGAAAACTATGGCTACACCTTC	.	TRBV7-2	TRBJ1-2	TRBD1
CASSAWDREGSPLHF	TGTGCCAGCAGTGCCTGGGACAGGGAGGGTTCACCCCTCCACTTT	many	TRBV2	TRBJ1-6	TRBD1
CASRGDRGWGNTEAFF	TGTGCCAGCAGGGGAGACAGGGGATGGGGTAACACTGAAGCTTTCTTT	.	TRBV25-1	TRBJ1-1	TRBD1
CASSESGSTEAFF	TGTGCCAGCAGTGAATCAGGTAGCACTGAAGCTTTCTTT	once	TRBV25-1	TRBJ1-1	.
CASSQGEFRIGVEQYF	TGTGCCAGCAGCCAAGGGGAATTCAGGATCGGGGTCGAGCAGTACTTC	.	TRBV4-1	TRBJ2-7	.
CASSPELDTQYF	TGTGCCAGTAGTCCGGAGTTGGATACGCAGTATTTT	.	TRBV19	TRBJ2-3	.
CASGQQGRNTEAFF	TGTGCCAGCGGACAACAGGGGCGGAACACTGAAGCTTTCTTT	many	TRBV12-3/TRBV12-4	TRBJ1-1	TRBD1
CSAREGQGKNSPLHF	TGCAGTGCTAGAGAGGGGCAGGGTAAGAATTCACCCCTCCACTTT	many	TRBV20-1	TRBJ1-6	.
CASSSGQGAF	TGTGCCAGCAGCTCGGGACAGGGGGCGTTT	.	TRBV2	TRBJ1-6	TRBD1
CASSLGQGLSQPQHF	TGTGCCAGCAGTTTAGGACAGGGGTTGAGTCAGCCCCAGCATTTT	many	TRBV12-3/TRBV12-4	TRBJ1-5	TRBD1
CASSLGRTNYSYTF	TGTGCCAGCAGCTTAGGCAGAACTAACTATAGCTACACCTTC	.	TRBV7-2	TRBJ1-2	.